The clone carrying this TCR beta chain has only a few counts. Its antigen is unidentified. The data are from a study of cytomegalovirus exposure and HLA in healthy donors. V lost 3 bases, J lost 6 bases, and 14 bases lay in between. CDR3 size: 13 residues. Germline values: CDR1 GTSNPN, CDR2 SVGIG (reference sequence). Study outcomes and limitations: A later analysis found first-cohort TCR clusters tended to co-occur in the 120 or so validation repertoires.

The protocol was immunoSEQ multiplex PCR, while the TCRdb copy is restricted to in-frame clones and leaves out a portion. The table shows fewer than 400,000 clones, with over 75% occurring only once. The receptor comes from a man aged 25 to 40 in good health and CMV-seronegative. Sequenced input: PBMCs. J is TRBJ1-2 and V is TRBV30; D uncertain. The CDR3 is CAWSPYVADGYTF. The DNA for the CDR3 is TGTGCCTGGAGCCCGTACGTTGCGGATGGCTACACCTTC.